The entry below describes one TCR beta chain. The antigen is undetermined. The sample originates from a study of T cell responses to AZD1222 COVID-19 vaccine. Investigators merged groups given second doses at roughly 4 or roughly 12 weeks. Measured with immunoSEQ multiplex PCR; TCRdb has only the in-frame clones, and not every one. The sample has 150,000 or so clones; 90% to 95% are singletons. The germline V gene has CDR1 ENHRY and CDR2 SYGVKD. This CDR3 comprises 16 residues. The J segment lost 2 bases and the V segment lost 2 bases, leaving 4 bases of the junction unmatched. Study-wide findings and caveats: Females outnumbered males among donors, who were mostly white British; clonal diversity was possibly underestimated.

This clonotype was obtained from an adult who received the AZD1222 COVID-19 vaccine. This chain connects TRBV10-3 to TRBJ1-2; 11 bases match TRBD1. The starting material was peripheral blood, obtained 28 days after the second AZD1222 dose. CDR3 bases: TGTGCCATCAGTGAGGGACAGGGGGCAAGGAACTATGGCTACACCTTC. It codes for CAISEGQGARNYGYTF.